Many counts were recorded for the clone carrying this TCR beta chain. Its antigen is unknown. This beta chain turned up in a library designed for alpha chains; as an off-target read, its abundance says little. This sample is drawn from a study of spatial heterogeneity in lung cancer. Study-wide results and caveats: Tumors with more nonsynonymous mutations had more expanded intratumoral alpha and beta TCRs.

MiXCR, applied by TCRdb to the 5' RACE reads, yields one record per CDR3 protein. The sample includes about 7,000 distinct CDR3 sequences, 11% to 15% of them seen just once. Time point reported: sample taken at primary tumor resection. The V gene's germline CDR1 is DFQATT and CDR2 SNEGSKA (reference sequence). Trimming took off 0 bases at V and 4 bases at J, with 15 bases between the two ends. This CDR3 has 15 amino acids. The rearrangement links TRBV20-1 to TRBJ2-5, with D tentatively TRBD1 or TRBD2 (5 bases each). Here the sequenced sample was lung tumor tissue, taken at surgery. The sequence was obtained from a female donor with early-stage non-small cell lung cancer. CDR3 residues: CSARDPREIRETQYF. As DNA, the CDR3 is TGCAGTGCTAGAGATCCCAGGGAGATACGAGAGACCCAGTACTTC.